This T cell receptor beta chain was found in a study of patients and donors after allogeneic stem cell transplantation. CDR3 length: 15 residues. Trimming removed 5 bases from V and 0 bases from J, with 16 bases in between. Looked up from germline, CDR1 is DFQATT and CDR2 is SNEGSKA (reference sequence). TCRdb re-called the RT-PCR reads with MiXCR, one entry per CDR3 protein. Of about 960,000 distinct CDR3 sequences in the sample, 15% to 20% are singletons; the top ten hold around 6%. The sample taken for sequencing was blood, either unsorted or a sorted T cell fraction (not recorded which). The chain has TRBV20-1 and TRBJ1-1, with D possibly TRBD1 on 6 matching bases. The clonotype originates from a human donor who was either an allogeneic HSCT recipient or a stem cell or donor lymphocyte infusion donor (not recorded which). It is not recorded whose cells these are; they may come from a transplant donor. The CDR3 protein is CSAVKGGRMNTEAFF. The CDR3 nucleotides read TGCAGTGCTGTTAAAGGGGGGCGAATGAACACTGAAGCTTTCTTT.